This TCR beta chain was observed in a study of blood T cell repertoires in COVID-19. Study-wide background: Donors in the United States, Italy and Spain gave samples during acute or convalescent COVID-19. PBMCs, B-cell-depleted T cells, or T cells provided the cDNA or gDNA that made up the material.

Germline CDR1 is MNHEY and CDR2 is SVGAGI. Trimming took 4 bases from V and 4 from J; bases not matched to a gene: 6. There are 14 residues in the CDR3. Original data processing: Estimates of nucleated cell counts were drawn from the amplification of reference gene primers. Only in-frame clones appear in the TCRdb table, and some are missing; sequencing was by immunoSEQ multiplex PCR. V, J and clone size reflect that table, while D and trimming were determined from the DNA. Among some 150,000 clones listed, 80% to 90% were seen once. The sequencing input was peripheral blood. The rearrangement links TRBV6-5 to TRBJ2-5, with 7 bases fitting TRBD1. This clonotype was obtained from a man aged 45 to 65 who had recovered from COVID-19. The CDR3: CASSSPTGRETQYF. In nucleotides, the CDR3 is TGTGCCAGCAGTTCGCCGACAGGGAGAGAGACCCAGTACTTC.